This entry describes one TCR beta chain. The antigen is unknown. A much larger clone sits a single nucleotide away, making a read error possible. The sample originates from a study of identical twins. General study results and limits: Conclusions leaned on cross-sectional statistical analysis and did not track the same donors over time. Partly confounded zero-insertion analyses could result from invariant MAIT and iNKT cells.

In every case, the donor was a healthy Caucasian. TCRdb called the 5' RACE reads again in MiXCR, with one record for every CDR3 protein. The table has approximately 280,000 distinct CDR3 sequences, roughly 8.6% seen once. The CDR3 totals 12 residues. V lost 6 bases and J lost 8, with 13 bases in between. The sample was also reused in another study, on yellow fever vaccine responses in identical twins. That source adds: The authors reported partly convergent, partly personalized vaccine responses in identical twins.

Sequencing input: memory (CD45RO+) T cells sorted from blood. This receptor was taken from a young woman in good health. This chain uses TRBV12-3 or TRBV12-4 with TRBJ1-2; D uncertain. The CDR3 nucleotides are TGTGCCAGCAGCGGGATAGCCAAAGGCTACACCTTC. Its translation is CASSGIAKGYTF.